The 9 T cell receptor beta chains below were found in one sample sequenced in a study of OX40 agonist ivuxolimab in advanced cancers. Using immunoSEQ multiplex PCR, the repertoire was profiled, and TCRdb retains in-frame clones only, with some absent. This sample carries approximately 130,000 clones, about nine tenths of them seen once, and the ten largest clones take around 1%. The sequencing here drew on CD4+ or CD8+ T cells sorted from blood, taken in a trial of the OX40 agonist ivuxolimab. The receptors stem from an adult with an advanced solid tumor such as melanoma, head and neck, liver or kidney cancer.

The chain is built from TRBV7-9 and TRBJ2-2, with D possibly TRBD2 on 7 matching bases. Germline-derived CDR1 and CDR2 are SEHNR and FQNEAQ (reference sequence). Trimming removed 5 bases at V and 4 bases at J, with 17 bases between. The CDR3 totals 16 residues. The CDR3 reads CASSKRGEGPTGELFF. DNA for the CDR3: TGTGCCAGCAGCAAGAGGGGGGAGGGCCCCACCGGGGAGCTGTTTTTT.

This chain joins TRBV15 and TRBJ1-4; the D is unclear. This CDR3 is 15 amino acids long. V lost 0 bases, J lost 4 bases, and 9 bases lay in between. CDR1 and CDR2 (germline): LNHNV, YYDKDF (reference sequence). The CDR3 protein is CATSRDRVYNEKLFF. In DNA form, the CDR3 reads TGTGCCACCAGCAGAGATCGAGTTTATAATGAAAAACTGTTTTTT.

The table lists this clone with a count of one. The CDR3 DNA sequence: TGTGCCAGTAGTCTGGGACAGGACTACGAGCAGTACTTC. It translates to CASSLGQDYEQYF. The chain carries TRBV19 and TRBJ2-7, with 8 bases that match TRBD1. V shed 5 bases and J 3 bases; nucleotides not matched to a gene: 3. This CDR3 comprises 13 residues. CDR1 is LNHDA and CDR2 is SQIVND in the germline V gene (reference sequence).

The chain has TRBV2 and TRBJ2-1; TRBD1 might be the D (5 bases). CDR1 and CDR2 (germline): SNHLY, FYNNEI. The CDR3 totals 14 residues. V was trimmed by 1 base and J by 13 bases, leaving 17 bases between them. CDR3 loop: CASSEGSAGSLQFF. Here the CDR3 DNA reads TGTGCCAGCAGTGAAGGTAGTGCAGGGTCTCTACAGTTCTTC.

The count of this clone is one. The chain combines TRBV5-6 with TRBJ1-5; a weak D match, TRBD1 (5 bases). V lost 4 bases and J 3 bases, leaving 17 bases between the germline ends. This CDR3 contains 16 residues. Germline values: CDR1 SGHDT, CDR2 YYEEEE. This CDR3 reads CASSAGTQTYNQPQHF. CDR3 DNA sequence: TGTGCCAGCAGCGCGGGGACGCAAACCTACAATCAGCCCCAGCATTTT.

The chain uses TRBV11-2 and TRBJ2-1, with D maybe TRBD2 (5 bases). V was pared by 4 bases and J by 0 bases, with 10 bases between. CDR1 and CDR2 from the germline V gene are SGHAT and FQNNGV. The CDR3 is 15 amino acids. Written as DNA, the CDR3 is TGTGCCAGCAGCTCCGGGGTTCTCTCCTACAATGAGCAGTTCTTC. The encoded protein is CASSSGVLSYNEQFF.

The chain carries TRBV5-4 and TRBJ1-5, with D maybe TRBD1 (5 bases). Trimming took off 5 bases at V and 0 bases at J, with 9 bases between the two ends. The CDR3 runs 14 residues. CDR1 SGHNT and CDR2 YYREEE come from the germline V gene (reference sequence). CDR3 nucleotides: TGTGCCAGCAGTCGGGGGGATAGCAATCAGCCCCAGCATTTT. Translated: CASSRGDSNQPQHF. Filled out from reference TRBV5-4 and TRBJ1-5, the complete variable domain reads ETGVTQSPTHLIKTRGQQVTLRCSSQSGHNTVSWYQQALGQGPQFIFQYYREEENGRGNFPPRFSGLQFPNYSSELNVNALELDDSALYLCASSRGDSNQPQHFGDGTRLSIL.

The rearrangement joins TRBV27 to TRBJ2-1; 9 nucleotides match TRBD1. Germline trimming cut 5 bases from V and 14 bases from J; bases unmatched to any gene: 4. Germline assignment: CDR1 MNHEY and CDR2 SMNVEV (reference sequence). The CDR3 covers 11 residues. The CDR3 nucleotides read TGTGCCAGCAGTACACGGACAGGGGAGTTCTTC. It is translated as CASSTRTGEFF.

The gene calls are TRBV2 and TRBJ2-1, with TRBD2 identical over 10 bases. CDR3 size: 13 residues. Losses at the gene ends were 2 bases for V and 8 bases for J; bases not matched to a gene: 0. Germline assignment: CDR1 SNHLY and CDR2 FYNNEI. The CDR3 DNA reads as TGTGCCAGCAGTGAACTAGCGGGAGATGAGCAGTTCTTC. It yields the protein CASSELAGDEQFF.